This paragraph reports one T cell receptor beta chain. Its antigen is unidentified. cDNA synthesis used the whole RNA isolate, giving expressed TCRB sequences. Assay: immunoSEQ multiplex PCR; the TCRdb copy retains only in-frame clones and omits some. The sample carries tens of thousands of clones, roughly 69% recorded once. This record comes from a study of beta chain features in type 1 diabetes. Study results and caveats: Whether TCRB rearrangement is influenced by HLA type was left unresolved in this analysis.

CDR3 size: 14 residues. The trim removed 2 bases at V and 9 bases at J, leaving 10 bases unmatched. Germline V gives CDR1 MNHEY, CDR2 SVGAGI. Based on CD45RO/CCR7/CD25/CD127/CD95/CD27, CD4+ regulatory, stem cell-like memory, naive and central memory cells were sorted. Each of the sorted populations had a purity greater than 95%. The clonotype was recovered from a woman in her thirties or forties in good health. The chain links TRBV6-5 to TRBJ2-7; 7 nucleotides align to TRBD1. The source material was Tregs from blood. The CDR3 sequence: CASSYPSTGTVQYF. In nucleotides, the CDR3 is TGTGCCAGCAGTTACCCTTCGACAGGGACCGTGCAGTACTTC.